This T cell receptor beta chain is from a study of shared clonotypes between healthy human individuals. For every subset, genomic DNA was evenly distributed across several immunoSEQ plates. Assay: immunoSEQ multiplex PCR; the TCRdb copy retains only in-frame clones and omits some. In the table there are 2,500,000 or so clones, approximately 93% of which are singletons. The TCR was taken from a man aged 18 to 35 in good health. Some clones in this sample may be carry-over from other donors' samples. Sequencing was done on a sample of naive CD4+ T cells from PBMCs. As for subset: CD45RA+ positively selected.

CDR3 residues: CASSHWDRSWALHF. For the CDR3, the DNA is TGCGCCAGCAGCCACTGGGACAGGTCGTGGGCCCTCCACTTT. V usage is TRBV4-1 and J usage is TRBJ1-6; TRBD1 matches 8 bases. The germline V gene encodes CDR1 MGHRA and CDR2 YSYEKL. V was clipped by 3 bases and J by 14 bases; unmatched bases: 9. The CDR3 contains 14 residues.